This T cell receptor beta chain is from a study of T cell responses to AZD1222 COVID-19 vaccine. TCRdb keeps only in-frame clones here, not all; method: immunoSEQ multiplex PCR. In the table there are 55,000 to 65,000 clones, about 91% of which are singletons. The CDR3 totals 19 residues. J was trimmed by 0 bases and V by 4 bases; bases with no gene match: 10. Per the germline V gene, CDR1 is ENHRY and CDR2 is SYGVKD. A single count supports this clone. The sequence was obtained from an adult who received the AZD1222 COVID-19 vaccine. J is TRBJ2-2 and V is TRBV10-3, with 11 bases fitting TRBD2. Source: peripheral blood, taken 28 days after the second AZD1222 dose. The CDR3 reads CAISAPTSGARANTGELFF. CDR3 nucleotide sequence: TGTGCCATCAGTGCCCCGACTAGCGGGGCAAGAGCGAACACCGGGGAGCTGTTTTTT.